This T cell receptor beta chain was recorded in a study of neurological immune-mediated disorders. Trimming pared 0 bases from V and 2 bases from J, leaving 18 bases between. Germline CDR1 is SGHRS and CDR2 is YFSETQ. This CDR3 spans 17 amino acids. The study's findings and limits: None of the CDR3 amino acid sequences in expanded clones turned up in more than one subject, which points to private repertoires in all groups.

The time point is: longitudinal time-point 3. PBMCs stored at -80 C, numbering 2 million, were the origin of the unsorted libraries. At least ten counts were recorded for this clonotype. Its cognate antigen is unknown. The cDNA was generated by 5'RACE with 10-nucleotide random UMIs. Sequencing runs each generated in excess of 180 million TCR-beta sequences derived from 15-18 subjects. TCRdb reprocessed the 5' RACE reads with MiXCR, giving one entry per CDR3 protein. Of roughly 100,000 distinct CDR3 sequences listed, 11% were seen once; the top ten hold around 3.3%. The chain employs TRBV5-1 and TRBJ2-7, with a tentative D call TRBD1 (6 bases). The receptor comes from a female donor with HTLV-1-associated myelopathy (HAM/TSP). The sequencing input was PBMCs. This chain's CDR3 is CASSLALTTTGTYEQYF. The CDR3 DNA reads as TGCGCCAGCAGCTTGGCCTTAACCACGACAGGTACCTACGAGCAGTACTTC. The full variable domain, in which reference TRBV5-1 and TRBJ2-7 provide the parts outside the CDR3, is KAGVTQTPRYLIKTRGQQVTLSCSPISGHRSVSWYQQTPGQGLQFLFEYFSETQRNKGNFPGRFSGRQFSNSRSEMNVSTLELGDSALYLCASSLALTTTGTYEQYFGPGTRLTVT.